This T cell receptor (beta chain) was captured by sequencing in a study of OX40 agonist ivuxolimab in advanced cancers. Looking at the study overall: Melanoma, hepatocellular carcinoma, head and neck or renal cell cancer occurred in dose-escalation patients.

Findings of the study overall: Low levels of normalized T-cell clonal expansion also appeared in some nonresponders.

Notes on this clone: Its target is unknown.

Only in-frame clones appear in the TCRdb table, and some are missing; sequencing was by immunoSEQ multiplex PCR. Found here are approximately 54,000 clones, roughly nine tenths of them singletons; the top ten hold 10% to 15%. This sequence originates from an adult with an advanced solid tumor such as melanoma, head and neck, liver or kidney cancer. The material was CD4+ or CD8+ T cells sorted from blood, obtained in a trial of the OX40 agonist ivuxolimab.

The CDR3: CASSYGSKGNTEAFF. The CDR3 DNA reads as TGTGCCAGCAGTTACGGGTCAAAGGGGAACACTGAAGCTTTCTTT. The chain joins TRBV6-5 to TRBJ1-1; D uncertain. This CDR3 has 15 amino acids. V lost 2 bases and J lost 1, with 11 bases in between. CDR1 and CDR2 (germline): MNHEY, SVGAGI.